This is a list of T cell receptor beta chains from one sample in a study of a mutant IDH1 vaccine in newly diagnosed glioma. Some clones are missing from TCRdb's copy, which holds only in-frame ones; the method was immunoSEQ multiplex PCR. The sample lists around 23,000 clones; around 79% were seen once. Which antigens these TCRs recognize remains unknown. The specimen comprised PBMCs, sampled from a glioma patient whose treatment included an IDH1 peptide vaccine. Every receptor here comes from a man aged 35-49 years with glioma. Each CDR3 is given with its conserved first and last residue. A D gene is named only where the DNA matches it firmly. Size values are once, few and many counts, or a class for expanded clones, and some rows have none.

TRBV11-3	TRBJ1-3	-	once	TGTGCCAGCAGCTTAGGTACCCCGATCTCTGGAAACACCATATATTTT	CASSLGTPISGNTIYF
TRBV7-6	TRBJ2-1	TRBD1	-	TGTGCCAGCAGCCTCCCGGCCGGGACAGGGGCGCACAATGAGCAGTTCTTC	CASSLPAGTGAHNEQFF
TRBV11-2	TRBJ2-5	-	-	TGTGCCAGCACCACCCACCCAGAGGGAGAGATGGGAGAGACCCAGTACTTC	CASTTHPEGEMGETQYF
TRBV6-6	TRBJ1-2	-	-	TGTGCCAGCAGACCGTCACAGGAAAACTCCTATGGCTACACCTTC	CASRPSQENSYGYTF
TRBV7-7	TRBJ2-1	-	-	TGTGCCAGCACCCTCGTAGAGGGAACCTACAATGAGCAGTTCTTC	CASTLVEGTYNEQFF
TRBV6-1	TRBJ2-7	TRBD2	-	TGTGCCAGCACCCTCGGACTAGCGGCCTCCTACGAGCAGTACTTC	CASTLGLAASYEQYF
TRBV30	TRBJ1-6	TRBD1	-	TGTGCCTGGACGGGACAGTATAATTCACCCCTCCACTTT	CAWTGQYNSPLHF
TRBV5-1	TRBJ2-2	-	few	TGCGCCAGCAGGACCGGGGGAGAGTCCACCGGGGAGCTGTTTTTT	CASRTGGESTGELFF
TRBV7-9	TRBJ1-4	-	few	TGTGCCAGCAGCGGTGAAAAACTGTTTTTT	CASSGEKLFF
TRBV7-2	TRBJ2-3	-	-	TGTGCCAGCAGCCGGGGACATAGCACAGATACGCAGTATTTT	CASSRGHSTDTQYF
TRBV11-3	TRBJ2-7	-	-	TGTGCCAGCAGCTTAGAAGTATTGAGGGGATACGAGCAGTACTTC	CASSLEVLRGYEQYF
TRBV16	TRBJ1-1	-	-	TGTGCCAGCAGCCAAAGACATATGAACACTGAAGCTTTCTTT	CASSQRHMNTEAFF
TRBV5-1	TRBJ2-2	TRBD2	-	TGCGCCAGCAGCTTAGACCCGGGACTACACACCGGGGAGCTGTTTTTT	CASSLDPGLHTGELFF
TRBV6-5	TRBJ1-1	-	-	TGTGCCAGCGGCCAGAGCGGGTCTGAAGCTTTCTTT	CASGQSGSEAFF
TRBV5-6	TRBJ1-1	-	-	TGTGCCAGCAGCGGGGGTAGGGGAAAAGGCACTGAAGCTTTCTTT	CASSGGRGKGTEAFF
TRBV7-8	TRBJ2-7	-	-	TGTGCCAGCAGCCATCAGAGAATTAGTATAGAGCAGTACTTC	CASSHQRISIEQYF
TRBV6-1	TRBJ2-4	-	-	TGTGCCAGCAGTGCCGGCGTCTGGCGGAATGATGGATTGGCCAAAAACATTCAGTACTTC	CASSAGVWRNDGLAKNIQYF
TRBV4-3	TRBJ2-2	-	-	TGCGCCAGCAGCCATTCCTTCCAGGGAAAGGGGACCGGGGAGCTGTTTTTT	CASSHSFQGKGTGELFF
TRBV30	TRBJ2-1	-	-	TGTGCCTGGAGTCCCGTTGGAGGCGGCAATGAGCAGTTCTTC	CAWSPVGGGNEQFF
TRBV27	TRBJ1-1	-	-	TGTGCCAGCAGTTTCCAACGTAGGAACACTGAAGCTTTCTTT	CASSFQRRNTEAFF
TRBV5-6	TRBJ1-1	TRBD1	-	TGTGCCAGCAGCCTGGGACAGAGACCCACTGAAGCTTTCTTT	CASSLGQRPTEAFF
TRBV6-1	TRBJ2-3	TRBD2	-	TGTGCCAGCAGTGCGAGGACTAGCGGGCATAGCACAGATACGCAGTATTTT	CASSARTSGHSTDTQYF
TRBV19	TRBJ2-1	-	-	TGTGCCAGTAGTGTACAGGGAAAGAATGAGCAGTTCTTC	CASSVQGKNEQFF
TRBV10-3	TRBJ2-2	-	-	TGTGCCATCAGTGACAGGGACACCGGGGAGCTGTTTTTT	CAISDRDTGELFF
TRBV11-2	TRBJ2-3	-	-	TGTGCCAGCAGCCTCCGGGACCCTCTTCGAGATACGCAGTATTTT	CASSLRDPLRDTQYF
TRBV29-1	TRBJ2-5	-	once	TGCAGCGTTGAGTCAGACCAAGAGACCCAGTACTTC	CSVESDQETQYF
TRBV6-1	TRBJ1-1	-	-	TGTGCCAGCAAACAGGCGACTGAAGCTTTCTTT	CASKQATEAFF
TRBV30	TRBJ1-2	-	-	TGTGCCTGGAGTGCCCAGGGGTGGGGCTACACCTTC	CAWSAQGWGYTF
TRBV5-1	TRBJ2-7	-	-	TGCGCCAGCAGCTTAAGAGGGGGCTACGAGCAGTACTTC	CASSLRGGYEQYF
TRBV20-1	TRBJ1-1	-	-	TGCAGTGCTAGTGGGATCACTGAAGCTTTCTTT	CSASGITEAFF
TRBV29-1	TRBJ2-3	TRBD2	-	TGCAGCGTCCCATGGGGAGCGGGACGCCCAGATACGCAGTATTTT	CSVPWGAGRPDTQYF
TRBV2	TRBJ2-1	TRBD2	-	TGTGCCACCAAGACTAGCGGGCGGATTGGGGATGAGCAGTTCTTC	CATKTSGRIGDEQFF
TRBV14	TRBJ2-7	-	-	TGTGCCAGCAGCCAATATTACGGTAGCTACGAGCAGTACTTC	CASSQYYGSYEQYF
TRBV29-1	TRBJ1-1	-	-	TGCAGCGTTGAGAGCACTGAAGCTTTCTTT	CSVESTEAFF
TRBV4-2	TRBJ2-2	-	-	TGTGCCAGCAGCCAAGATCTGGACACCGGGGAGCTGTTTTTT	CASSQDLDTGELFF
TRBV19	TRBJ2-3	-	-	TGTGCCAGTAGCCGACCAGGGGGGGGGACAGATACGCAGTATTTT	CASSRPGGGTDTQYF
TRBV18	TRBJ1-1	-	-	TGTGCCAGCTCACCAGGGGGGGACACTGAAGCTTTCTTT	CASSPGGDTEAFF
TRBV5-4	TRBJ2-7	TRBD2	-	TGTGCCAGCAGCGTACCGGACGGGGGGAACGAGCAGTACTTC	CASSVPDGGNEQYF
TRBV15	TRBJ2-7	-	-	TGTGCCACCAGCAGAGAGGGGACCTACGAGCAGTACTTC	CATSREGTYEQYF
TRBV11-1	TRBJ2-1	TRBD2	-	TGTGCCAGCAGCCCCCGGGTAGCGGGATCCTACAATGAGCAGTTCTTC	CASSPRVAGSYNEQFF
TRBV5-3	TRBJ1-3	TRBD1	-	TGTGCCAGCAGCCCCGGGACAGGGTCTGGAAACACCATATATTTT	CASSPGTGSGNTIYF
TRBV19	TRBJ1-1	-	few	TGTGCCACCAGCCCTGGGGTCACTGAAGCTTTCTTT	CATSPGVTEAFF
TRBV7-2	TRBJ2-7	-	-	TGTGCCAGCAGCTTAGGGGCCAGGGTCTACGAGCAGTACTTC	CASSLGARVYEQYF
TRBV13	TRBJ2-5	TRBD1	-	TGTGCCAGCAGCTTAGATCAGGAGTTGACCGGGACAGGGCCCTTCTCCCAAGAGACCCAGTACTTC	CASSLDQELTGTGPFSQETQYF
TRBV6-5	TRBJ1-2	TRBD1	-	TGTGCCAGCAGAACCGGACAGGCGATCTATGGCTACACCTTC	CASRTGQAIYGYTF
TRBV11-2	TRBJ2-7	-	once	TGTGCCAGCAGCTTAGTCTCTGGAACCTACGAGCAGTACTTC	CASSLVSGTYEQYF
TRBV7-2	TRBJ2-3	-	-	TGTGCCAGCAGCCAAAAGGGTACAGATACGCAGTATTTT	CASSQKGTDTQYF
TRBV4-1	TRBJ1-1	-	few	TGCGCCAGCAGCCAAGTTCCAGGGATGGGGGGAGCTTTCTTT	CASSQVPGMGGAFF